Shown below are 10 T cell receptor beta chains from a single sample sequenced in a study of blood T cell repertoires in COVID-19 (dated by TCRdb to 2018 to 2020). Libraries were constructed by the immunoSEQ multiplex PCR assay. Sourced from immuneACCESS, this table was stored by TCRdb with only in-frame sequences that have V and J called. A share of the clones is absent; for the studies checked, an unresolved V gene accounts for under half, and the remainder has no known explanation. This sample comprises about 190,000 clones, roughly 87% of them detected only once. Roughly 8% of the sample comes from the top ten. The material sequenced was peripheral blood. The receptor source for this set is a woman aged 60-70 years with COVID-19, enrolled during active disease.

The J gene is TRBJ2-7, the V gene TRBV6-2 or TRBV6-3, with 9 positions matching TRBD2. CDR1 is MNHEY and CDR2 is SVGEGT in the germline V gene. J was trimmed by 1 base and V by 3 bases; bases with no gene match: 16. This CDR3 has 19 residues. The CDR3 DNA reads as TGTGCCAGCAGTTATCGGATTGCGGGAGGGAATGTTGGATCCTACGAGCAGTACTTC. This gives the protein CASSYRIAGGNVGSYEQYF.

This chain joins TRBV6-2 or TRBV6-3 and TRBJ2-7, with TRBD2 identical over 9 bases. Looked up from germline, CDR1 is MNHEY and CDR2 is SVGEGT. CDR3 length: 16 amino acids. Trimming took 2 bases from V and 1 from J; bases not matched to a gene: 6. The CDR3 DNA sequence: TGTGCCAGCAGTTACGGGCTAGCGGGGCCTTCCTACGAGCAGTACGTC. Its protein is CASSYGLAGPSYEQYV.

The V gene is TRBV10-3, the J gene TRBJ2-5; TRBD2 agrees at 14 bases. There are 17 residues in the CDR3. V was clipped by 6 bases and J by 5 bases; unmatched bases: 11. The germline gives CDR1 ENHRY, CDR2 SYGVKD. CDR3 bases: TGTGCCATCAGGGCGGGACTAGCGGGGGCGAAGGGGGAGACCCAGTACTTC. It codes for CAIRAGLAGAKGETQYF.

The chain combines TRBV6-5 with TRBJ2-7, with a possible D match to TRBD2 (6 bases). The CDR3 is 14 residues long. The germline V gene encodes CDR1 MNHEY and CDR2 SVGAGI. The ends were cut back, 7 bases at V and 3 bases at J, with 16 bases in the middle. In DNA form, the CDR3 reads TGTGCCAGCACCCCCGGGGGAACTAACTACGAGCAGTACTTC. This encodes CASTPGGTNYEQYF.

The chain couples TRBV14 to TRBJ2-2; no clear D gene. CDR3 length equals 13 residues. Germline V gene lookup returns CDR1 SGHDN and CDR2 FVKESK. Trimming pared 0 bases from V and 8 bases from J, leaving 7 bases between. Here the CDR3 reads CASSQDLVGELFF. The CDR3 bases are TGTGCCAGCAGCCAAGATTTAGTGGGGGAGCTGTTTTTT.

The chain employs TRBV20-1 and TRBJ1-4; TRBD1 matches at 8 bases. In germline, CDR1 is DFQATT, CDR2 SNEGSKA (reference sequence). This CDR3 contains 14 residues. With V trimmed by 3 bases and J by 8 bases, 8 bases remained unmatched. CDR3 sequence reads: CSASLWTGQEKLFF. The CDR3 DNA follows: TGCAGTGCTAGTCTCTGGACAGGGCAAGAAAAACTGTTTTTT.

This clone has more than one count but fewer than ten. V is TRBV29-1 and J is TRBJ1-3, with D perhaps matching TRBD1 (5 bases). The CDR3 runs 14 residues. Per the germline V gene, CDR1 is SQVTM and CDR2 is ANQGSEA. The V end was cut by 6 bases, the J end by 7 bases, with 19 bases between. In DNA form, the CDR3 reads TGCAGCGTGCAGGACACGACCCTGGGGAACACCATATATTTT. Translating it yields CSVQDTTLGNTIYF.

The table lists this clone with a few counts. V and J are TRBV7-9 and TRBJ1-2, with D possibly being TRBD1 (6 bases). Deletions cut 2 bases from V and 6 bases from J, with 22 bases between. Germline V gives CDR1 SEHNR, CDR2 FQNEAQ (reference sequence). The CDR3 totals 17 residues. The CDR3 spells CASSLFPGGAQVDGYTF. Here the CDR3 DNA reads TGTGCCAGCAGCTTATTCCCTGGGGGGGCCCAGGTGGATGGCTACACCTTC. Full variable domain (missing parts from reference TRBV7-9 and TRBJ1-2): DTGVSQNPRHKITKRGQNVTFRCDPISEHNRLYWYRQTLGQGPEFLTYFQNEAQLEKSRLLSDRFSAERPKGSFSTLEIQRTEQGDSAMYLCASSLFPGGAQVDGYTFGSGTRLTVV.

This clone was detected many times. This chain joins TRBV10-1 and TRBJ1-3; D perhaps matches TRBD1 (6 bases). V was cut by 5 bases and J by 11 bases, with 16 bases left in between. The germline CDR1 and CDR2 sequences are WNHNN and SYGVQD (reference sequence). This CDR3 region has 13 residues. DNA for the CDR3: TGCGCCAGCAGTTCTGCCAGGGGAAGGTCCATATATTTT. Amino acid sequence: CASSSARGRSIYF.

The V and J genes are TRBV5-1 and TRBJ1-4, with a weak D call TRBD1 (5 bases). With 2 bases removed from V and 0 bases from J, the gap between germline ends came to 14 bases. From germline, CDR1 is SGHRS and CDR2 YFSETQ. The CDR3 contains 17 residues. The CDR3 bases are TGCGCCAGCAGCTTTGGCACAGGCTCTTCAACTAATGAAAAACTGTTTTTT. The encoded protein is CASSFGTGSSTNEKLFF. Looking up the rest from reference TRBV5-1 and TRBJ1-4 gives the full variable domain: KAGVTQTPRYLIKTRGQQVTLSCSPISGHRSVSWYQQTPGQGLQFLFEYFSETQRNKGNFPGRFSGRQFSNSRSEMNVSTLELGDSALYLCASSFGTGSSTNEKLFFGSGTQLSVL.